Listed below are T cell receptor beta chains from one sample, sequenced in a study of OX40 agonist ivuxolimab in advanced cancers. Repertoires were generated with immunoSEQ multiplex PCR, while TCRdb's copy carries only in-frame clones and drops some. The table has fewer than 55,000 clones, around 84% seen once. Sequencing was performed on CD4+ or CD8+ T cells sorted from blood, taken in a trial of the OX40 agonist ivuxolimab. These receptors all stem from an adult with an advanced solid tumor such as melanoma, head and neck, liver or kidney cancer. Both conserved end residues are part of each CDR3. D genes are given only for firm matches. Rows give clone size only sometimes, using once, few, many, or a class for an expanded clone.

J gene: TRBJ2-3
V gene: TRBV27
clone size: NA
D gene: NA
CDR3 protein: CASSLLGGKYTDTQYF
CDR3 DNA: TGTGCCAGCAGTTTATTGGGTGGGAAATACACAGATACGCAGTATTTT

J gene: TRBJ1-1
V gene: TRBV12-5
clone size: NA
D gene: NA
CDR3 protein: CASGFSRDTEAFF
CDR3 DNA: TGTGCTAGTGGTTTCTCCAGGGACACTGAAGCTTTCTTT

J gene: TRBJ2-4
V gene: TRBV7-9
clone size: once
D gene: NA
CDR3 protein: CASSPWTEKNIQYF
CDR3 DNA: TGTGCCAGCAGCCCCTGGACAGAAAAAAACATTCAGTACTTC

J gene: TRBJ1-2
V gene: TRBV2
clone size: few
D gene: TRBD1
CDR3 protein: CASKAKGQGRGGYTF
CDR3 DNA: TGTGCCAGCAAAGCCAAGGGACAGGGGAGGGGAGGCTACACCTTC

J gene: TRBJ1-5
V gene: TRBV5-8
clone size: many
D gene: NA
CDR3 protein: CASSLAGDGQPQHF
CDR3 DNA: TGTGCCAGCAGCTTGGCCGGGGACGGTCAGCCCCAGCATTTT

J gene: TRBJ1-2
V gene: TRBV28
clone size: NA
D gene: TRBD1
CDR3 protein: CASSFGTGSNNYGYTF
CDR3 DNA: TGTGCCAGCAGTTTCGGGACAGGAAGCAATAACTATGGCTACACCTTC

J gene: TRBJ2-1
V gene: TRBV28
clone size: NA
D gene: NA
CDR3 protein: CASSSGGGIYNEQFF
CDR3 DNA: TGTGCCAGCAGCTCTGGAGGGGGGATCTACAATGAGCAGTTCTTC

J gene: TRBJ2-1
V gene: TRBV7-6
clone size: NA
D gene: NA
CDR3 protein: CASSFNQGNEQFF
CDR3 DNA: TGTGCCAGCAGCTTCAACCAGGGGAATGAGCAGTTCTTC

J gene: TRBJ2-7
V gene: TRBV6-1
clone size: NA
D gene: NA
CDR3 protein: CASTLGGASYEQYF
CDR3 DNA: TGTGCCAGCACCCTGGGGGGGGCCTCCTACGAGCAGTACTTC

J gene: TRBJ2-3
V gene: TRBV6-6
clone size: few
D gene: TRBD2
CDR3 protein: CASSYAGETDTQYF
CDR3 DNA: TGTGCCAGCAGTTACGCGGGGGAGACAGATACGCAGTATTTT

J gene: TRBJ2-7
V gene: TRBV27
clone size: NA
D gene: TRBD2
CDR3 protein: CASSLSRGDWNEQYF
CDR3 DNA: TGTGCCAGCAGTTTATCGCGGGGGGATTGGAACGAGCAGTACTTC

J gene: TRBJ1-5
V gene: TRBV27
clone size: NA
D gene: NA
CDR3 protein: CASSLRYSNQPQHF
CDR3 DNA: TGTGCCAGCAGTTTACGGTATAGCAATCAGCCCCAGCATTTT

J gene: TRBJ1-1
V gene: TRBV7-9
clone size: NA
D gene: NA
CDR3 protein: CASLRLVDAGYMNTEAFF
CDR3 DNA: TGTGCCAGCTTAAGATTGGTGGACGCAGGCTACATGAACACTGAAGCTTTCTTT

J gene: TRBJ1-1
V gene: TRBV5-8
clone size: NA
D gene: NA
CDR3 protein: CASSLARGAETEAFF
CDR3 DNA: TGTGCCAGCAGCTTGGCCCGGGGGGCGGAAACTGAAGCTTTCTTT

J gene: TRBJ2-7
V gene: TRBV6-1
clone size: NA
D gene: NA
CDR3 protein: CASSEALGVGYEQYF
CDR3 DNA: TGTGCCAGCAGTGAAGCGTTAGGGGTGGGGTACGAGCAGTACTTC

J gene: TRBJ1-1
V gene: TRBV11-2
clone size: NA
D gene: NA
CDR3 protein: CASKLWGDTEAFF
CDR3 DNA: TGTGCCAGCAAACTGTGGGGGGACACTGAAGCTTTCTTT

J gene: TRBJ2-1
V gene: TRBV19
clone size: NA
D gene: TRBD2
CDR3 protein: CASSPGLAFEQFF
CDR3 DNA: TGTGCCAGTAGCCCGGGACTAGCGTTCGAACAGTTCTTC

J gene: TRBJ1-3
V gene: TRBV5-1
clone size: NA
D gene: NA
CDR3 protein: CASSPTSGGTGNTIYF
CDR3 DNA: TGCGCCAGCAGCCCCACCTCGGGAGGCACTGGAAACACCATATATTTT

J gene: TRBJ1-1
V gene: TRBV4-3
clone size: NA
D gene: TRBD1
CDR3 protein: CASSQYRGSGFTEAFF
CDR3 DNA: TGCGCCAGCAGCCAATACAGGGGAAGTGGGTTCACTGAAGCTTTCTTT

J gene: TRBJ1-2
V gene: TRBV7-9
clone size: NA
D gene: NA
CDR3 protein: CASSPARGDYGYTF
CDR3 DNA: TGTGCCAGCAGCCCCGCCAGGGGTGACTATGGCTACACCTTC

J gene: TRBJ2-2
V gene: TRBV30
clone size: NA
D gene: NA
CDR3 protein: CAWSRGTGELFF
CDR3 DNA: TGTGCCTGGAGTCGGGGTACCGGGGAGCTGTTTTTT

J gene: TRBJ1-4
V gene: TRBV4-1
clone size: NA
D gene: NA
CDR3 protein: CASSQGGVELFF
CDR3 DNA: TGCGCCAGCAGCCAAGGGGGTGTTGAACTGTTTTTT

J gene: TRBJ1-2
V gene: TRBV4-1
clone size: NA
D gene: NA
CDR3 protein: CASSQDRRGDGYTF
CDR3 DNA: TGCGCCAGCAGCCAAGACCGGAGAGGGGATGGCTACACCTTC

J gene: TRBJ2-5
V gene: TRBV30
clone size: NA
D gene: TRBD1
CDR3 protein: CAWSVVAGDRETQYF
CDR3 DNA: TGTGCCTGGAGTGTTGTGGCAGGGGACAGGGAGACCCAGTACTTC

J gene: TRBJ2-5
V gene: TRBV19
clone size: NA
D gene: NA
CDR3 protein: CASSGLTEGETQYF
CDR3 DNA: TGTGCCAGTAGTGGGCTGACGGAGGGAGAGACCCAGTACTTC

J gene: TRBJ1-5
V gene: TRBV7-3
clone size: few
D gene: NA
CDR3 protein: CASSLAGDGQPQHF
CDR3 DNA: TGTGCCAGCAGCTTGGCCGGGGACGGTCAGCCCCAGCATTTT

J gene: TRBJ2-3
V gene: TRBV4-2
clone size: NA
D gene: TRBD2
CDR3 protein: CASSPEAGGTDTQYF
CDR3 DNA: TGTGCCAGCAGCCCAGAAGCGGGGGGAACAGATACGCAGTATTTT

J gene: TRBJ2-7
V gene: TRBV28
clone size: NA
D gene: NA
CDR3 protein: CASSLRGFSYEQYF
CDR3 DNA: TGTGCCAGCAGCCTCAGGGGTTTCTCCTACGAGCAGTACTTC